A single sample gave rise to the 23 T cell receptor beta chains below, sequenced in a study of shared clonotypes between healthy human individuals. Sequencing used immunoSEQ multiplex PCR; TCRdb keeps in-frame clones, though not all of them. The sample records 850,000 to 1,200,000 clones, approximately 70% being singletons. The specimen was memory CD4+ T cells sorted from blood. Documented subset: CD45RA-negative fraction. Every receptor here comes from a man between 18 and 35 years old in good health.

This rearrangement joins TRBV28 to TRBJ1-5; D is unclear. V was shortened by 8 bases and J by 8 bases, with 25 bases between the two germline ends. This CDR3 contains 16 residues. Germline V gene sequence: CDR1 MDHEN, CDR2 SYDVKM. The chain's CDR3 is CASRSGDQRGSKPQHF. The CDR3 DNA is TGTGCCAGCCGCTCAGGTGACCAGAGAGGGAGTAAGCCCCAGCATTTT.

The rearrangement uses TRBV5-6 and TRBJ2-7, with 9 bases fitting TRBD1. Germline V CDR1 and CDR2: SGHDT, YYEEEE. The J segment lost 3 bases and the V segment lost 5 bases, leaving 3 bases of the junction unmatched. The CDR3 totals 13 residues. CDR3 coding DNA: TGTGCCAGCAGGGCGACAGGGGGCTACGAGCAGTACTTC. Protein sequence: CASRATGGYEQYF.

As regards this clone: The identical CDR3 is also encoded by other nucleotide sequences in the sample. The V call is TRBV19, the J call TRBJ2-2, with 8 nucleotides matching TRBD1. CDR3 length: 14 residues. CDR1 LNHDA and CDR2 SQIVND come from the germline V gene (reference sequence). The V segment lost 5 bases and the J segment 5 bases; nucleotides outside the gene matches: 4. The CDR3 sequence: CASSGDRGTGELFF. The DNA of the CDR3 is TGTGCCAGTAGTGGTGACAGGGGTACCGGGGAGCTGTTTTTT.

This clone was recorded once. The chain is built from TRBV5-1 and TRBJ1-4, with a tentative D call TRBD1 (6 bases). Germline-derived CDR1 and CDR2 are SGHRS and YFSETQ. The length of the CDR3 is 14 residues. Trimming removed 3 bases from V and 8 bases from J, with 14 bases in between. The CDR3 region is CASSSPGAGEKLFF. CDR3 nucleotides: TGCGCCAGCAGCTCCCCGGGGGCAGGAGAAAAACTGTTTTTT.

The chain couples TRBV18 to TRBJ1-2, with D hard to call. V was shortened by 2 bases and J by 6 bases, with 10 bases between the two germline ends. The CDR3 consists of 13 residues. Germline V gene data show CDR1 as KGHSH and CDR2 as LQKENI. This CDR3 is CASSPETVNGYTF. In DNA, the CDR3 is TGTGCCAGCTCACCAGAAACAGTCAATGGCTACACCTTC.

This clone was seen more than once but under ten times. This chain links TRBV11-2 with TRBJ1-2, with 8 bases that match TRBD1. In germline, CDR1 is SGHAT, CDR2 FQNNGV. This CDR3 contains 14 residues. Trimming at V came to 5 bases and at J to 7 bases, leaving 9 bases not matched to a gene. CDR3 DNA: TGTGCCAGCAGCCCCCGGACAGGGAGGGGTGGCTACACCTTC. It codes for CASSPRTGRGGYTF.

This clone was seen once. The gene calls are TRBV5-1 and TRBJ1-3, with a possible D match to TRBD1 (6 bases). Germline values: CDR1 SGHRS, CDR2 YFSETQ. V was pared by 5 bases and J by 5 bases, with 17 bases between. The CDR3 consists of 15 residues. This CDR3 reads CASSSGGSTRNTIYF. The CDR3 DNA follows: TGCGCCAGCAGTTCTGGGGGCAGTACGCGAAACACCATATATTTT.

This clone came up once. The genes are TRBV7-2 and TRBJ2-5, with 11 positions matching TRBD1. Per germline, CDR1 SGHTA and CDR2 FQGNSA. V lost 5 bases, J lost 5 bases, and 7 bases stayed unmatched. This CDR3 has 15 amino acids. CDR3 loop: CASSQGQGAWETQYF. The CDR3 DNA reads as TGTGCCAGCAGCCAAGGACAGGGGGCTTGGGAGACCCAGTACTTC. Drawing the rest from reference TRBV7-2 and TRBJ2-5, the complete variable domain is GAGVSQSPSNKVTEKGKDVELRCDPISGHTALYWYRQSLGQGLEFLIYFQGNSAPDKSGLPSDRFSAERTGGSVSTLTIQRTQQEDSAVYLCASSQGQGAWETQYFGPGTRLLVL.

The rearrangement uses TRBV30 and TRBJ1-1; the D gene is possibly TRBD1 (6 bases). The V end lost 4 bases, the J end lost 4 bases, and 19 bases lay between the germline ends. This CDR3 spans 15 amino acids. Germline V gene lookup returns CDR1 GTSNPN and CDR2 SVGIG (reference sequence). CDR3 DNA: TGTGCCTGGACCCTACGGGGGGCCGGGGGCACTGAAGCTTTCTTT. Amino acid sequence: CAWTLRGAGGTEAFF.

CDR3 in DNA: TGTGCCAGCAGCTCGGGACAGCTAAACATTCAGTACTTC. Its translation is CASSSGQLNIQYF. The chain has TRBV5-4 and TRBJ2-4; the match to TRBD1 covers 7 bases. The CDR3 extends over 13 amino acids. V trimming: 3 bases; J trimming: 6 bases; junction bases outside the gene matches: 3. The germline V gene has CDR1 SGHNT and CDR2 YYREEE (reference sequence). The whole variable domain, remainder taken from reference TRBV5-4 and TRBJ2-4, is ETGVTQSPTHLIKTRGQQVTLRCSSQSGHNTVSWYQQALGQGPQFIFQYYREEENGRGNFPPRFSGLQFPNYSSELNVNALELDDSALYLCASSSGQLNIQYFGAGTRLSVL.

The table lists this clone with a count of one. CDR3 loop: CASAGLSGANVLTF. The CDR3 coding sequence is TGTGCTAGTGCCGGACTCTCTGGGGCCAACGTCCTGACTTTC. The chain uses TRBV12-5 and TRBJ2-6, with D perhaps TRBD2 (5 bases). The germline CDR1 and CDR2 sequences are LGHNT and FRNRAP. CDR3 length: 14 amino acids. The V end was cut by 7 bases, the J end by 0 bases, with 7 bases between.

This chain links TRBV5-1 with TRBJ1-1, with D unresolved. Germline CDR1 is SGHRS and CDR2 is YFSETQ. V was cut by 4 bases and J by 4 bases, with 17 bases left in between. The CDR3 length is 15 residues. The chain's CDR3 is CASSPGEVRGTEAFF. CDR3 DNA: TGCGCCAGCAGCCCCGGGGAGGTCAGAGGCACTGAAGCTTTCTTT.

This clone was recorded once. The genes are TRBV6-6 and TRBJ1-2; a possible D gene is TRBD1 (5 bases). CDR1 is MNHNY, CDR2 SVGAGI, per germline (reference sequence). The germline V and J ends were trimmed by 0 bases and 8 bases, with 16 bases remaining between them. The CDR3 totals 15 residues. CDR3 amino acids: CASSYSEDTARGYTF. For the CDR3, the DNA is TGTGCCAGCAGTTACTCGGAGGACACCGCTCGGGGCTACACCTTC.

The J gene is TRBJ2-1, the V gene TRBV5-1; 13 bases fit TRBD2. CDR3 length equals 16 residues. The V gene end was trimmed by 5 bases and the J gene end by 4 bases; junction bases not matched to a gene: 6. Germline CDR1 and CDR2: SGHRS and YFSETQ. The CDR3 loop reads CASSRTSGGIYNEQFF. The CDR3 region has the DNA TGCGCCAGCAGTAGGACTAGCGGGGGAATATACAATGAGCAGTTCTTC. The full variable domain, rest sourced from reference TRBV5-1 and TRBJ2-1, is KAGVTQTPRYLIKTRGQQVTLSCSPISGHRSVSWYQQTPGQGLQFLFEYFSETQRNKGNFPGRFSGRQFSNSRSEMNVSTLELGDSALYLCASSRTSGGIYNEQFFGPGTRLTVL.

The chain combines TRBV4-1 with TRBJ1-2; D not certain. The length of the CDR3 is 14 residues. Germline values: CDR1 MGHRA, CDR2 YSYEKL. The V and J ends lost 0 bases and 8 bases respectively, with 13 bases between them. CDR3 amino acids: CASSQEGSGGGYTF. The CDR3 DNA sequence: TGCGCCAGCAGCCAAGAAGGGTCTGGCGGGGGCTACACCTTC.

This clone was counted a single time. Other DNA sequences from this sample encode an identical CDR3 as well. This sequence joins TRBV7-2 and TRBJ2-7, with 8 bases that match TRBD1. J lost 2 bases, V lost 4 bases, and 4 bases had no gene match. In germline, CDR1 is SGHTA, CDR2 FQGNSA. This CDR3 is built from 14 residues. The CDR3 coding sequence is TGTGCCAGCAGCTCAGACAGGGGCCCCTACGAGCAGTACTTC. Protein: CASSSDRGPYEQYF.

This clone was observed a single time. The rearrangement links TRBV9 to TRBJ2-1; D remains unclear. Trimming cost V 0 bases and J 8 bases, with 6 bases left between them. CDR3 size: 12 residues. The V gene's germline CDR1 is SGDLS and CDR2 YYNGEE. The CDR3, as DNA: TGTGCCAGCAGCGTAGATAGTTATGAGCAGTTCTTC. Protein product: CASSVDSYEQFF.

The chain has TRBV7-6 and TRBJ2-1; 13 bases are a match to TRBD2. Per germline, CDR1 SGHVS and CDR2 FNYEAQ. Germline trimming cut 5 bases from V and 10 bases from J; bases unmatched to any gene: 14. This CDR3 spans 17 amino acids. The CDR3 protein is CASSTSGTSGGGREQFF. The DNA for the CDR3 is TGTGCCAGCAGCACGTCCGGAACTAGCGGGGGGGGTAGGGAGCAGTTCTTC.

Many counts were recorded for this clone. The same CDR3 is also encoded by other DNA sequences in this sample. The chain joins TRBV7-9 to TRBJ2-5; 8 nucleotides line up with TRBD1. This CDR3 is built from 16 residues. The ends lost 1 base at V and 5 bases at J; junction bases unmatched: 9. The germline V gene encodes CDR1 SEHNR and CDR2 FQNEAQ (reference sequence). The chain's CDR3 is CASSLGRDRQVETQYF. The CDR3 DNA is TGTGCCAGCAGCTTAGGCCGGGACAGGCAAGTCGAGACCCAGTACTTC. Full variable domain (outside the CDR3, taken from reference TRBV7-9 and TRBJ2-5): DTGVSQNPRHKITKRGQNVTFRCDPISEHNRLYWYRQTLGQGPEFLTYFQNEAQLEKSRLLSDRFSAERPKGSFSTLEIQRTEQGDSAMYLCASSLGRDRQVETQYFGPGTRLLVL.

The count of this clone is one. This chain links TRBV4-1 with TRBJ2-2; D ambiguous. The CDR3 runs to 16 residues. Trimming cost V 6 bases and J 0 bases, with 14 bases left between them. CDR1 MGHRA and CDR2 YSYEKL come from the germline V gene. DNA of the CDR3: TGCGCCAGCAGTCCTATGGGGAACGCGAACACCGGGGAGCTGTTTTTT. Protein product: CASSPMGNANTGELFF.

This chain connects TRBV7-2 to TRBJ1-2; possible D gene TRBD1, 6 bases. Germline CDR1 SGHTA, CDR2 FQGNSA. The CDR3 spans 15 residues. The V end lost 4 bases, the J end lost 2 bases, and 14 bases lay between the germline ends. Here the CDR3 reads CASSSAYGGNYGYTF. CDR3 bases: TGTGCCAGCAGCTCCGCCTACGGGGGCAACTATGGCTACACCTTC.

The CDR3 DNA follows: TGTGCCAGCTCACCATGGGCGGGGGATAATACGCAGTATTTT. Translating it yields CASSPWAGDNTQYF. The rearrangement links TRBV18 to TRBJ2-3; the match to TRBD2 covers 7 bases. This CDR3 spans 14 amino acids. In germline, CDR1 is KGHSH, CDR2 LQKENI. The junction had 6 bases not matched to a gene; V was cut back by 2 bases and J by 7 bases.

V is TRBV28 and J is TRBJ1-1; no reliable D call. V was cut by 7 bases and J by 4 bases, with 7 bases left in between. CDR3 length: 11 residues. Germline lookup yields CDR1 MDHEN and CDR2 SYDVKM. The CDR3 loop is CASTRPTEAFF. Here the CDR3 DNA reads TGTGCCAGCACCCGGCCCACTGAAGCTTTCTTT.